The clone carrying this TCR beta chain occurred many times. Time point: blood at routine non-recurrence follow-up after resection. These data are taken from a study of spatial heterogeneity in lung cancer. Study overall: Sequenced follow-up PBMC samples came a median of about 24 months after resection, where available.

From the 5' RACE reads, TCRdb called clonotypes with MiXCR, one entry per CDR3 protein. This repertoire shows 60,000 to 85,000 distinct CDR3 sequences, around 9.3% found once; its top ten account for under 2.5%. CDR3 length equals 16 residues. V lost 4 bases and J lost 3; bases outside the gene matches: 7. Germline CDR1 MNHNS, CDR2 SASEGT. V is TRBV6-1 and J is TRBJ2-1; 9 positions agree with TRBD2. Sample: PBMCs, taken at follow-up. The receptor comes from a female donor with early-stage non-small cell lung cancer. The CDR3 here is CASSGVAGVGYNEQFF. DNA of the CDR3: TGTGCCAGCAGTGGTGTAGCGGGAGTGGGCTACAATGAGCAGTTCTTC.